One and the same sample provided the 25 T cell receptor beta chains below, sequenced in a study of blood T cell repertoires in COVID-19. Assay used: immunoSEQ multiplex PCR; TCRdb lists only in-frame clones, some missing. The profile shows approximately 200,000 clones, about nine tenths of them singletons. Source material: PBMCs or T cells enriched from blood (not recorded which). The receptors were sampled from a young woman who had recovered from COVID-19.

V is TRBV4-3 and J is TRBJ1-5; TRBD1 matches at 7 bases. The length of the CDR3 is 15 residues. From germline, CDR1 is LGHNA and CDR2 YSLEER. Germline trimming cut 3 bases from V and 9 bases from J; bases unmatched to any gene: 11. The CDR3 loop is CASSHDRQGERPQHF. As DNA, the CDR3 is TGCGCCAGCAGCCACGACAGACAGGGCGAGAGGCCCCAGCATTTT.

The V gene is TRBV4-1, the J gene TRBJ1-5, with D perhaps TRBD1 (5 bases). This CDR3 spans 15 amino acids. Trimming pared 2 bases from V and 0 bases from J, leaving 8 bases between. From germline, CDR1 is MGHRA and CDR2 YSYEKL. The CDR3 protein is CASSQPTDSNQPQHF. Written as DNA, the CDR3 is TGCGCCAGCAGCCAACCGACAGATAGCAATCAGCCCCAGCATTTT.

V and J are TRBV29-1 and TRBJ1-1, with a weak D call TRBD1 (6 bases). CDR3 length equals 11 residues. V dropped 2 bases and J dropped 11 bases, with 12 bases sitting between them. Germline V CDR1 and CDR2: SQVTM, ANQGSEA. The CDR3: CSVETGFWAFF. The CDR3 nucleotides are TGCAGCGTTGAAACAGGGTTTTGGGCTTTCTTT.

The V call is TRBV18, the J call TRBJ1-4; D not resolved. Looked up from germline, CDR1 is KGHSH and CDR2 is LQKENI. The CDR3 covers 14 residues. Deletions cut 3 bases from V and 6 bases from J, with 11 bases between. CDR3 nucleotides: TGTGCCAGCTCACCTGACGACATGGATGAAAAACTGTTTTTT. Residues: CASSPDDMDEKLFF.

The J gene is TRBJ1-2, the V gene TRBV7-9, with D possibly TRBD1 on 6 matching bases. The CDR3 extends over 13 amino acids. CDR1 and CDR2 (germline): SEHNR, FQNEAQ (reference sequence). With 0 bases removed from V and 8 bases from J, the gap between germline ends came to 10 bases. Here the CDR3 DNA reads TGTGCCAGCAGCTTAGCTACAGGGAAAGGCTACACCTTC. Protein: CASSLATGKGYTF.

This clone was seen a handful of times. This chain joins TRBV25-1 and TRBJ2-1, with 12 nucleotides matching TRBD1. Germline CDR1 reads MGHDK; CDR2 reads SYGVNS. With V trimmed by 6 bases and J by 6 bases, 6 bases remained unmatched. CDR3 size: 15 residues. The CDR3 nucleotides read TGTGCCAGCAGGCGGGGACAGGGGGCAATCAATGAGCAGTTCTTC. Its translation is CASRRGQGAINEQFF.

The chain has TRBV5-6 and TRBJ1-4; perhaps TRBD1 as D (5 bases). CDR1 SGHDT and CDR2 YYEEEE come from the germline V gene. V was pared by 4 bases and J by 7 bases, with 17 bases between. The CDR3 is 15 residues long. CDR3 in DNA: TGTGCCAGCAGCCTGTCAAGTTCGGGGGGTGAAAAACTGTTTTTT. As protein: CASSLSSSGGEKLFF.

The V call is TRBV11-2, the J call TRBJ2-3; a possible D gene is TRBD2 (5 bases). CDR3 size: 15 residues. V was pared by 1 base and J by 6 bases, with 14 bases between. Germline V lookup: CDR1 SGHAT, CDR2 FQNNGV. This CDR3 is CASSLVSSNSDTQYF. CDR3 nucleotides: TGTGCCAGCAGCTTAGTTTCTAGCAATTCGGATACGCAGTATTTT.

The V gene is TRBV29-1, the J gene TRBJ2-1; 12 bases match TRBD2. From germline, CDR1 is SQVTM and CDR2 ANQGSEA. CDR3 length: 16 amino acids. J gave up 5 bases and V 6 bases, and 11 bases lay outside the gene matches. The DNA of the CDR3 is TGCAGCGTCCTCGGGCTAGCGGGAGGGCCTCACAATGAGCAGTTCTTC. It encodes CSVLGLAGGPHNEQFF.

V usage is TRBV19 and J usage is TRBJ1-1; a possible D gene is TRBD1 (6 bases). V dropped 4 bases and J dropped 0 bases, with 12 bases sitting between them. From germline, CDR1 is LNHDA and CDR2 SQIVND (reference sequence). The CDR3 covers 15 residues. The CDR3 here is CASSTDRTMNTEAFF. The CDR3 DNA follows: TGTGCCAGTAGTACCGACAGGACCATGAACACTGAAGCTTTCTTT.

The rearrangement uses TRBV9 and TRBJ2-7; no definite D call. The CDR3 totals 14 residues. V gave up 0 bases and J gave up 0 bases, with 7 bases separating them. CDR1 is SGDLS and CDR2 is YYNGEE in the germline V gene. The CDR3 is CASSVGGVSYEQYF. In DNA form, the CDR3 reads TGTGCCAGCAGCGTAGGAGGAGTCTCCTACGAGCAGTACTTC.

CDR3 amino acids: CASNGGLNYGYTF. CDR3 coding DNA: TGTGCCAGCAATGGAGGGCTTAACTATGGCTACACCTTC. The chain uses TRBV11-3 and TRBJ1-2; D gene ambiguous. Germline V gene data show CDR1 as SGHNT and CDR2 as YENEEA. The CDR3 extends over 13 amino acids. Trimming took 7 bases from V and 1 from J, leaving 10 bases between them. The entire variable domain, with the rest obtained from reference TRBV11-3 and TRBJ1-2, is as follows: EAGVVQSPRYKIIEKKQPVAFWCNPISGHNTLYWYLQNLGQGPELLIRYENEEAVDDSQLPKDRFSAERLKGVDSTLKIQPAELGDSAVYLCASNGGLNYGYTFGSGTRLTVV.

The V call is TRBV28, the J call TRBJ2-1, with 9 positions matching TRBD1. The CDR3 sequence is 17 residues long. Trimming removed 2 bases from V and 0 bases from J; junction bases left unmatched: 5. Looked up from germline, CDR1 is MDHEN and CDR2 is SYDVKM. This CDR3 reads CASSLLWDRASYNEQFF. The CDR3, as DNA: TGTGCCAGCAGTTTACTGTGGGACAGGGCCTCCTACAATGAGCAGTTCTTC.

The CDR3 loop is CATSGSGQGGQPQHF. The CDR3 DNA reads as TGTGCCACCAGTGGCTCTGGACAGGGAGGTCAGCCCCAGCATTTT. The V and J genes are TRBV24-1 and TRBJ1-5; 8 nucleotides align to TRBD1. CDR3 size: 15 residues. Per the germline V gene, CDR1 is KGHDR and CDR2 is SFDVKD. The trim removed 5 bases at V and 6 bases at J, leaving 8 bases unmatched.

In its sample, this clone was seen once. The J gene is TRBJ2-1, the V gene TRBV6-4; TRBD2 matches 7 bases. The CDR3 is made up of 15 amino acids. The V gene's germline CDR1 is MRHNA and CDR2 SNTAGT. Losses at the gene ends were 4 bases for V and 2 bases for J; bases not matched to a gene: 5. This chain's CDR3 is CASSALAATYNEQFF. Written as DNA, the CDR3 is TGTGCCAGCAGTGCCCTAGCGGCAACCTACAATGAGCAGTTCTTC.

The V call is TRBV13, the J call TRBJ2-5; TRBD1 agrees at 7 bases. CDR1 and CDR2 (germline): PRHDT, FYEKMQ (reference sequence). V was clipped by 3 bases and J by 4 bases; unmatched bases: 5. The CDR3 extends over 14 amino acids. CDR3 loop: CASSFRAGGETQYF. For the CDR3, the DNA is TGTGCCAGCAGCTTTCGGGCAGGGGGAGAGACCCAGTACTTC.

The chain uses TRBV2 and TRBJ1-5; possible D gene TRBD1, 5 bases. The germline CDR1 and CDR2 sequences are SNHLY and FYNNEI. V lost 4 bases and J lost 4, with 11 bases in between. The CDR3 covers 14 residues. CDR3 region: CASSGLGGNQPQHF. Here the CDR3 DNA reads TGTGCCAGCAGTGGGTTGGGGGGAAATCAGCCCCAGCATTTT. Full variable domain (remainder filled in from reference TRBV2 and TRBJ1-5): EPEVTQTPSHQVTQMGQEVILRCVPISNHLYFYWYRQILGQKVEFLVSFYNNEISEKSEIFDDQFSVERPDGSNFTLKIRSTKLEDSAMYFCASSGLGGNQPQHFGDGTRLSIL.

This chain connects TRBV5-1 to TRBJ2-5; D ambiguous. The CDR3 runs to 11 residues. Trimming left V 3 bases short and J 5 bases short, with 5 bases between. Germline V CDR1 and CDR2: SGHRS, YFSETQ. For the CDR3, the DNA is TGCGCCAGCAGCTCCGTGGAGACCCAGTACTTC. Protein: CASSSVETQYF.

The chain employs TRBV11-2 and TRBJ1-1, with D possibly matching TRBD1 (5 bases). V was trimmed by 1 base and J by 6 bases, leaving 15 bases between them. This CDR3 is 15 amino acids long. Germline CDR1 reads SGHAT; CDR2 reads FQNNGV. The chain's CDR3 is CASSLGTGWDAEAFF. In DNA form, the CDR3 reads TGTGCCAGCAGCTTAGGTACAGGTTGGGATGCTGAAGCTTTCTTT.

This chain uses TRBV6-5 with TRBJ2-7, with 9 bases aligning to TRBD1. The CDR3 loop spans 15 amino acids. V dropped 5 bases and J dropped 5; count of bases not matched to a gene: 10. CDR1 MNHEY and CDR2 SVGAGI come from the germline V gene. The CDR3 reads CASSRPGQGRDEQYF. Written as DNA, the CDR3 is TGTGCCAGCAGTCGACCGGGACAGGGTAGGGACGAGCAGTACTTC.

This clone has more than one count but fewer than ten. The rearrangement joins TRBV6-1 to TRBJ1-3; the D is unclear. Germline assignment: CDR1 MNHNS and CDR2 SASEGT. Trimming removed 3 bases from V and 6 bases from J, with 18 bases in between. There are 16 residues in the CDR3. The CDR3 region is CASSDSYPAGENTIYF. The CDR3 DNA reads TGTGCCAGCAGTGACAGCTACCCCGCGGGCGAAAACACCATATATTTT.

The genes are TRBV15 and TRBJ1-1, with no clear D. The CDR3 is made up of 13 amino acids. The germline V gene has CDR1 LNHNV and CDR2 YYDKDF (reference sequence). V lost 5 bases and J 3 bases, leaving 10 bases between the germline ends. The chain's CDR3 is CATSYGRYTEAFF. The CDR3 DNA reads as TGTGCCACCAGCTACGGGAGGTACACTGAAGCTTTCTTT.

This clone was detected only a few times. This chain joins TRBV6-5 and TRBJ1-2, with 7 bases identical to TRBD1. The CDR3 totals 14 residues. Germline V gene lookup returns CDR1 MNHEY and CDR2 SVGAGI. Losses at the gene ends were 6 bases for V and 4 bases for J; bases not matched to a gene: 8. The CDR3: CASRPTGSGYGYTF. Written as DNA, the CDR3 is TGTGCCAGCAGACCGACAGGGTCGGGCTATGGCTACACCTTC.

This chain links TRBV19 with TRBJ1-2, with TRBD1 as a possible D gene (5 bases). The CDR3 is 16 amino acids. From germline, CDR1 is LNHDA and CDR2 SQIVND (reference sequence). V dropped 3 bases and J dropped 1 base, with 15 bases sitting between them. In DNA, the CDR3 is TGTGCCAGTAGTATTACCTTGCGACAGCTTAACTATGGCTACACCTTC. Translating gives CASSITLRQLNYGYTF.

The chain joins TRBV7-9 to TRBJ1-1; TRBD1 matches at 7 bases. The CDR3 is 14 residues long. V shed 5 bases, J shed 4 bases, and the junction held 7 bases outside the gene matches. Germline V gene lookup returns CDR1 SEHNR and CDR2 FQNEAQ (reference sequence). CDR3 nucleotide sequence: TGTGCCAGCAGCCTGGACAGGAGGGCCACTGAAGCTTTCTTT. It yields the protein CASSLDRRATEAFF. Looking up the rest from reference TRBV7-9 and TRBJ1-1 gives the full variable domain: DTGVSQNPRHKITKRGQNVTFRCDPISEHNRLYWYRQTLGQGPEFLTYFQNEAQLEKSRLLSDRFSAERPKGSFSTLEIQRTEQGDSAMYLCASSLDRRATEAFFGQGTRLTVV.